This TCR beta chain was documented in a study of graft-versus-host responses after intestinal transplantation. V lost 0 bases, J lost 5 bases, and 5 bases lay in between. The length of the CDR3 is 14 residues. CDR1 is MRHNA and CDR2 is SNTAGT in the germline V gene. Findings and limits, study-wide: GvH clones occurred in recipient marrow; some first appeared in ileum or blood. Early post-transplant declines in HvG were associated with peak levels of circulating GvH clones.

The method was immunoSEQ multiplex PCR; TCRdb's version includes in-frame clones alone and lacks a portion of them. In the table there are 20,000 or so clones, approximately 86% of which are singletons. Notes on this clone: The antigen is not known.

The TCR was taken from a human patient who received an intestinal transplant, so some T cells may come from the graft donor. The sample consisted of bone marrow, taken just under 130 days after transplant. The rearrangement uses TRBV6-4 and TRBJ1-6, with D perhaps matching TRBD1 (5 bases). The CDR3 bases are TGTGCCAGCAGTGACTCGACAGATAATTCACCCCTCCACTTT. Protein sequence: CASSDSTDNSPLHF.